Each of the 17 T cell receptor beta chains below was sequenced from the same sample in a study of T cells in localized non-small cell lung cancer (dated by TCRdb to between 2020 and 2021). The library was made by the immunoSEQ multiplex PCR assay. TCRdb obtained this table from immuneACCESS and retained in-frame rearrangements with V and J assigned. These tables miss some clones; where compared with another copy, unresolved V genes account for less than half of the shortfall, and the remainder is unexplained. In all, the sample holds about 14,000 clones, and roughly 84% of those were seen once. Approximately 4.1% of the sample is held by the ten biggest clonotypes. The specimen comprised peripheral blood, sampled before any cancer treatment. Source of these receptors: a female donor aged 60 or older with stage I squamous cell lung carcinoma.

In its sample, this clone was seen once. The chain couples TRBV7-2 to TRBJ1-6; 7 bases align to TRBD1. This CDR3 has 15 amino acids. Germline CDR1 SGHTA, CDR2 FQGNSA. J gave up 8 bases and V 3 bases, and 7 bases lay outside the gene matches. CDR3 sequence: CASSLDTGVYSPLHF. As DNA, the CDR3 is TGTGCCAGCAGCTTGGATACAGGGGTTTATTCACCCCTCCACTTT.

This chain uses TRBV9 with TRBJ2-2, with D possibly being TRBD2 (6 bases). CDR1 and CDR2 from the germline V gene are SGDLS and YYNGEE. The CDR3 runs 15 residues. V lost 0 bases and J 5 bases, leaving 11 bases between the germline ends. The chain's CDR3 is CASSVGEGGTGELFF. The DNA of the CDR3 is TGTGCCAGCAGCGTAGGTGAGGGAGGTACCGGGGAGCTGTTTTTT.

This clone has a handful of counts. For the CDR3, the DNA is TGTGCCAGCAGCCGGGCCGGGACAGGGGAAGTTGGCACTGAAGCTTTCTTT. Translation gives CASSRAGTGEVGTEAFF. The V gene is TRBV9, the J gene TRBJ1-1, with TRBD1 matching 10 bases. V was clipped by 4 bases and J by 4 bases; unmatched bases: 13. From germline, CDR1 is SGDLS and CDR2 YYNGEE. This CDR3 is built from 17 residues.

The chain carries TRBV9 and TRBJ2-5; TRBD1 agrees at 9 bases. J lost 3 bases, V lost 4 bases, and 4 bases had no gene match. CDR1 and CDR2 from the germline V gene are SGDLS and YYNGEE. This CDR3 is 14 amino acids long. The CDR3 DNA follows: TGTGCCAGCAGCCCCTGGACAGGGGAAGAGACCCAGTACTTC. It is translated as CASSPWTGEETQYF.

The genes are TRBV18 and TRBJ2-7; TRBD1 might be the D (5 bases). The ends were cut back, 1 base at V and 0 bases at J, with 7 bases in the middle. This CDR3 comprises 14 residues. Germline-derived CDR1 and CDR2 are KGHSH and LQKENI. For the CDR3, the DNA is TGTGCCAGCTCACCACTTGGGGCCTCCTACGAGCAGTACTTC. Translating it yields CASSPLGASYEQYF.

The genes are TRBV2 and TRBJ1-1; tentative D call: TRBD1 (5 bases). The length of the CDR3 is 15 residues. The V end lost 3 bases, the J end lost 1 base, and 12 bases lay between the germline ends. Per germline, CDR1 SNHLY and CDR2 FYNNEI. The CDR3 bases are TGTGCCAGCAGTGACCCCAGGGCTGGGAACACTGAAGCTTTCTTT. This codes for CASSDPRAGNTEAFF.

CDR3 protein: CASRSDRGRSGANVLTF. CDR3 nucleotides: TGTGCCAGCAGGTCGGACAGGGGGCGATCTGGGGCCAACGTCCTGACTTTC. The chain is built from TRBV7-2 and TRBJ2-6; TRBD1 matches at 11 bases. J gave up 1 base and V 6 bases, and 5 bases lay outside the gene matches. This CDR3 spans 17 amino acids. Per the germline V gene, CDR1 is SGHTA and CDR2 is FQGNSA.

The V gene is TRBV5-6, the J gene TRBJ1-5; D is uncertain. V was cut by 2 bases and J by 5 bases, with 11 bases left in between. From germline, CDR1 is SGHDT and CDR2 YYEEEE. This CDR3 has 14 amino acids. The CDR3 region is CASSFYGFDQPQHF. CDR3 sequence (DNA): TGTGCCAGCAGCTTTTATGGTTTCGATCAGCCCCAGCATTTT.

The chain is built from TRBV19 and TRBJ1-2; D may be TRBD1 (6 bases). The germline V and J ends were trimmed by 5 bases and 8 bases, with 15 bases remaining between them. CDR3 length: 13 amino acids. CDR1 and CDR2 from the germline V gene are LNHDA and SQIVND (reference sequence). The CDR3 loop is CASSLPGGRGYTF. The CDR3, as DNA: TGTGCCAGTAGTCTCCCCGGGGGCCGCGGCTACACCTTC.

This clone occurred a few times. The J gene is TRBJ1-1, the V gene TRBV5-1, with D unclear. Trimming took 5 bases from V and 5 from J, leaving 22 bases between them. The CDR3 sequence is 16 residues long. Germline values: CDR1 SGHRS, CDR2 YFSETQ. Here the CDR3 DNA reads TGCGCCAGCAGGTCCCTCCCATGGGGTGGGGATACTGAAGCTTTCTTT. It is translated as CASRSLPWGGDTEAFF.

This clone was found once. CDR3 sequence reads: CASSAGTAFNQPQHF. CDR3 coding DNA: TGTGCCAGCAGCGCTGGGACAGCCTTTAATCAGCCCCAGCATTTT. V gene TRBV5-5 combines with J gene TRBJ1-5, with TRBD1 matching over 7 bases. Germline CDR1 is SGHKS and CDR2 is YYEKEE (reference sequence). V was pared by 4 bases and J by 4 bases, with 8 bases of the junction left unmatched. This CDR3 comprises 15 residues.

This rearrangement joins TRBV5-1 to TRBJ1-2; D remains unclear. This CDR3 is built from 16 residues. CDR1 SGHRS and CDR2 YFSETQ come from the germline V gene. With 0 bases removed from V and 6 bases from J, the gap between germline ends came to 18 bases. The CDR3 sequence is CASSLGTSWGSDGYTF. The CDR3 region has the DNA TGCGCCAGCAGCTTGGGTACCTCCTGGGGTTCAGATGGCTACACCTTC.

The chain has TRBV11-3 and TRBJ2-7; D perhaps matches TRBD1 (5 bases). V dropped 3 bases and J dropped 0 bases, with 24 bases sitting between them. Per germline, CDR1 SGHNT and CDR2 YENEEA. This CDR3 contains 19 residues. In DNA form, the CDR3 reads TGTGCCAGCAGCTTTGAGGTGGGCCGTTGGGGCATACCCTCCTACGAGCAGTACTTC. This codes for CASSFEVGRWGIPSYEQYF.

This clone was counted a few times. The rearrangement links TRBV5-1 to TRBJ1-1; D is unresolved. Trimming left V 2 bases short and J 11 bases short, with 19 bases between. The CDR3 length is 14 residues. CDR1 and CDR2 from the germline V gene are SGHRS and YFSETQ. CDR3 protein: CASSLSSMGAGAFF. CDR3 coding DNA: TGCGCCAGCAGCTTAAGTAGTATGGGTGCGGGGGCTTTCTTT.

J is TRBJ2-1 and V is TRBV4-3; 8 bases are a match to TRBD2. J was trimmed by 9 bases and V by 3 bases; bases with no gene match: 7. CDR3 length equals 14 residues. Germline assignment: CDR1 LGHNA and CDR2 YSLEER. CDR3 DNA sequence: TGCGCCAGCAGCCACCAAGGACTAGCCGGTGAGCAGTTCTTC. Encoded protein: CASSHQGLAGEQFF.

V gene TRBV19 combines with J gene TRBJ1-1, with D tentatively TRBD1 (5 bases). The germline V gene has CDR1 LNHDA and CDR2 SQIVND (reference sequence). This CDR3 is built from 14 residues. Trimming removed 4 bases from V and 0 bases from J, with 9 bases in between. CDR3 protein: CASSNGRVNTEAFF. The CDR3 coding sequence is TGTGCCAGTAGTAATGGCAGGGTGAACACTGAAGCTTTCTTT.

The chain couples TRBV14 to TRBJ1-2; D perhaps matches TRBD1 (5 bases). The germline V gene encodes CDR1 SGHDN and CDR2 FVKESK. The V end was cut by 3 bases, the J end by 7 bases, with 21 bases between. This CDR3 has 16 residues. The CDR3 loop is CASSQYRGPRRGGYTF. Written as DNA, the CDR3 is TGTGCCAGCAGCCAGTATCGGGGCCCTCGGCGAGGTGGCTACACCTTC. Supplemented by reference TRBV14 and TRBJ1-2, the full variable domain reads EAGVTQFPSHSVIEKGQTVTLRCDPISGHDNLYWYRRVMGKEIKFLLHFVKESKQDESGMPNNRFLAERTGGTYSTLKVQPAELEDSGVYFCASSQYRGPRRGGYTFGSGTRLTVV.